The 28 T cell receptor beta chains in this list originate from one sample, sequenced in a study of blood T cells in healthy people across ages. With a J-beta primer mix and a sample-barcoded 5' primer, a second PCR ran roughly 6 to 12 cycles. TCRdb processed the 5' RACE reads anew with MiXCR; each CDR3 protein has one entry. The table lists 2 million or so distinct CDR3 sequences, about 50% of them singletons. The sample was blood. The origin of the receptors is a woman in her 40s in good health.

This clonotype has more than one count but fewer than ten. V and J are TRBV5-1 and TRBJ2-4; the D gene is possibly TRBD2 (5 bases). The DNA end favors TRBJ2-7, so the J call may be wrong. Germline V gene data show CDR1 as SGHRS and CDR2 as YFSETQ. The CDR3 is 13 amino acids. DNA of the CDR3: TGCGCCAGCACCCGAGGGAAACCCTACGAGCAGTACTTC. The encoded protein is CASTRGKPYEQYF.

In its sample, this clonotype was seen a few times. The chain's CDR3 is CASSSGTGGLLGYTF. CDR3 DNA: TGTGCCAGCAGCTCGGGGACAGGGGGACTGCTTGGCTACACCTTC. The gene calls are TRBV7-2 and TRBJ1-2; 11 bases are shared with TRBD1. V was pared by 4 bases and J by 7 bases, with 8 bases of the junction left unmatched. CDR1 is SGHTA and CDR2 is FQGNSA in the germline V gene. The CDR3 sequence is 15 residues long.

Comments on this clonotype: The junction departs from the called germline gene at one end, perhaps through a read error. This chain uses TRBV12-5 with TRBJ2-5; 9 positions agree with TRBD1. From germline, CDR1 is LGHNT and CDR2 FRNRAP. This CDR3 is built from 14 residues. CDR3 in amino acids: CASGPGQGQGTQYF. Written as DNA, the CDR3 is TGTGCTAGTGGTCCGGGACAGGGTCAAGGGACCCAGTACTTC.

This chain uses TRBV9 with TRBJ1-2, with TRBD1 identical over 9 bases. The germline V gene encodes CDR1 SGDLS and CDR2 YYNGEE. The CDR3 consists of 17 residues. Germline trimming cut 5 bases from V and 1 base from J; bases unmatched to any gene: 12. The CDR3 DNA reads as TGTGCCAGCAGTGATAACCGGGACAGGGAATTTAACTATGGCTACACCTTC. Translated: CASSDNRDREFNYGYTF. The variable domain in full, completed from reference TRBV9 and TRBJ1-2, reads DSGVTQTPKHLITATGQRVTLRCSPRSGDLSVYWYQQSLDQGLQFLIQYYNGEERAKGNILERFSAQQFPDLHSELNLSSLELGDSALYFCASSDNRDREFNYGYTFGSGTRLTVV.

The chain carries TRBV6-2 or TRBV6-3 and TRBJ2-7; 15 bases agree with TRBD2. Germline CDR1 reads MNHEY; CDR2 reads SVGEGT. V lost 0 bases to trimming and J lost 2 bases; unmatched junction nucleotides: 11. The CDR3 has 20 residues. CDR3 protein: CASSYSTKGTSGGLTYEQYF. The CDR3 coding sequence is TGTGCCAGCAGTTACTCAACAAAGGGGACTAGCGGGGGGCTTACCTACGAGCAGTACTTC.

Worth noting for this clonotype: With a much larger clone just one base away, this may be a read error. The V call is TRBV11-2, the J call TRBJ2-1; D is ambiguous. The CDR3 contains 14 residues. CDR1 is SGHAT and CDR2 is FQNNGV in the germline V gene. DNA of the CDR3: TGTGCCAGCAGACCCACCTCCAGGCGCAATAAGCAGTTCTTC. Its protein product is CASRPTSRRNKQFF.

This clonotype came up a few times. J is TRBJ2-4 and V is TRBV11-2, with D perhaps TRBD1 (5 bases). The DNA end is a closer match to TRBJ2-7, so the J assignment may be wrong. The CDR3 extends over 16 amino acids. The V gene's germline CDR1 is SGHAT and CDR2 FQNNGV. The CDR3 reads CASSLDHRLVSYEQYF. In nucleotides, the CDR3 is TGTGCCAGCAGCTTAGATCACAGGCTAGTCTCCTACGAGCAGTACTTC.

This clonotype was observed a few times. The chain has TRBV5-4 and TRBJ2-3; a possible D gene is TRBD1 (5 bases). CDR1 SGHNT and CDR2 YYREEE come from the germline V gene (reference sequence). Trimming took 4 bases from V and 6 from J, leaving 15 bases between them. The CDR3 runs 14 residues. The CDR3 is CASSPGRGVDTQYF. The DNA of the CDR3 is TGTGCCAGCAGCCCTGGTAGGGGCGTGGATACGCAGTATTTT.

The rearrangement uses TRBV20-1 and TRBJ2-3, with no clear D. Germline V lookup: CDR1 DFQATT, CDR2 SNEGSKA (reference sequence). The CDR3 extends over 11 amino acids. The germline V and J ends were trimmed by 6 bases and 6 bases, with 10 bases remaining between them. The CDR3 loop is CSASPRDTQYF. CDR3 DNA: TGCAGTGCCAGCCCGAGGGATACGCAGTATTTT.

This clonotype was observed a few times. V gene TRBV4-3 combines with J gene TRBJ2-1; 10 nucleotides line up with TRBD2. Germline-derived CDR1 and CDR2 are LGHNA and YSLEER. This CDR3 spans 15 amino acids. The trim removed 4 bases at V and 3 bases at J, leaving 3 bases unmatched. The CDR3 here is CASSRSGGYYNEQFF. The CDR3 DNA sequence: TGCGCCAGCAGCCGTAGCGGGGGGTACTACAATGAGCAGTTCTTC.

The chain links TRBV20-1 to TRBJ2-4; TRBD1 matches 9 bases. With 3 bases clipped from V and 6 bases from J, the junction kept 3 bases outside the gene matches. Germline V gene lookup returns CDR1 DFQATT and CDR2 SNEGSKA (reference sequence). The CDR3 is 13 residues long. The CDR3 protein is CSARGQGANIQYF. DNA of the CDR3: TGCAGTGCTAGGGGACAGGGCGCAAACATTCAGTACTTC.

This clonotype has only a few counts. The J gene is TRBJ2-1, the V gene TRBV7-6; TRBD2 agrees at 11 bases. Unmatched junction bases numbered 11, after V lost 5 bases and J lost 8 bases. CDR3 length equals 16 residues. Germline V lookup: CDR1 SGHVS, CDR2 FNYEAQ. CDR3 sequence (DNA): TGTGCCAGCAGCCCCCGCCCTGGACTAGCGGGCGATGAGCAGTTCTTC. Translation gives CASSPRPGLAGDEQFF.

This clonotype has at least ten counts. An end of the junction differs from the germline gene, which may be a read error. The chain employs TRBV5-1 and TRBJ2-5, with 8 nucleotides matching TRBD2. Germline V CDR1 and CDR2: SGHRS, YFSETQ. The CDR3 spans 12 residues. The CDR3 loop reads CASSGSQETQYF. The CDR3, as DNA: TGTGCCAGCAGCGGGAGCCAAGAGACCCAGTACTTC.

This sequence joins TRBV7-3 and TRBJ2-1, with TRBD1 identical over 7 bases. Germline CDR1 and CDR2: SGHTA and FQGTGA. The CDR3 length is 15 residues. J was trimmed by 4 bases and V by 4 bases; bases with no gene match: 7. In DNA, the CDR3 is TGTGCCAGCAGCTCGGGACAGACCCTTTACAATGAGCAGTTCTTC. It encodes CASSSGQTLYNEQFF.

Concerning this clonotype: A much larger clone sits a single nucleotide away, making a read error possible. The chain couples TRBV29-1 to TRBJ2-7; 9 bases agree with TRBD1. The CDR3 is 12 amino acids. Per germline, CDR1 SQVTM and CDR2 ANQGSEA. CDR3 nucleotides: TGCAACGTTGTAGGGACAGGGCAAGAGCAGTACTTC. This encodes CNVVGTGQEQYF.

The J gene is TRBJ1-2, the V gene TRBV24-1; D is undetermined. Germline CDR1 KGHDR, CDR2 SFDVKD. The CDR3 totals 11 residues. V shed 5 bases and J shed 2 bases, with 2 bases lying between them. Written as DNA, the CDR3 is TGTGCCACCAGTGGGAACTATGGCTACACCTTC. Encoded protein: CATSGNYGYTF.

The CDR3 DNA follows: TGTGCCAGCACCAGGAGTGGGGGGGACCAGTACTTC. Its protein product is CASTRSGGDQYF. This chain uses TRBV11-2 with TRBJ2-7, with 7 bases identical to TRBD2. The CDR3 has 12 amino acids. The germline V gene has CDR1 SGHAT and CDR2 FQNNGV. After removal of 7 bases from V and 10 bases from J, the junction contained 10 bases not matched to a gene. Looking up the rest from reference TRBV11-2 and TRBJ2-7 gives the full variable domain: EAGVAQSPRYKIIEKRQSVAFWCNPISGHATLYWYQQILGQGPKLLIQFQNNGVVDDSQLPKDRFSAERLKGVDSTLKIQPAKLEDSAVYLCASTRSGGDQYFGPGTRLTVT.

V gene TRBV3-1 combines with J gene TRBJ2-5, with D possibly TRBD1 on 5 matching bases. The CDR3 contains 15 residues. V was pared by 1 base and J by 2 bases, with 11 bases between. From germline, CDR1 is LGHDT and CDR2 YNNKEL (reference sequence). DNA for the CDR3: TGTGCCAGCAGCCAAGTGCCCGACAGTCAAGAGACCCAGTACTTC. This translates into CASSQVPDSQETQYF.

This clonotype was counted a few times. V and J are TRBV18 and TRBJ2-5, with 7 bases lining up with TRBD1. The junction had 11 bases not matched to a gene; V was cut back by 6 bases and J by 1 base. Germline V gene lookup returns CDR1 KGHSH and CDR2 LQKENI. The CDR3 runs 16 residues. In nucleotides, the CDR3 is TGTGCCAGCTCCCAGAACCGACAGGGCCTCCAAGAGACCCAGTACTTC. Encoded protein: CASSQNRQGLQETQYF.

This sequence joins TRBV5-1 and TRBJ2-4, with 8 nucleotides matching TRBD1. Per germline, CDR1 SGHRS and CDR2 YFSETQ. The CDR3 length is 15 residues. J lost 5 bases, V lost 4 bases, and 8 bases had no gene match. The CDR3 protein is CASSPTDREENIQYF. For the CDR3, the DNA is TGCGCCAGCAGCCCTACGGACAGGGAGGAAAACATTCAGTACTTC.

On this clonotype itself: A read error may explain this, as a much larger clone is one base away. The rearrangement links TRBV20-1 to TRBJ2-3, with TRBD2 identical over 10 bases. Germline V gene lookup returns CDR1 DFQATT and CDR2 SNEGSKA (reference sequence). This CDR3 is 14 amino acids long. Trimming took 5 bases from V and 7 from J; bases not matched to a gene: 9. CDR3 nucleotides: TGCAGTGCTGGAACCGGGACTAGCGCCAATACGCAGTATTTT. Translation: CSAGTGTSANTQYF.

Only one count was recorded for this clonotype. This chain links TRBV6-5 with TRBJ2-4; possibly TRBD2 for D (6 bases). CDR1 is MNHEY and CDR2 is SVGAGI in the germline V gene. V shed 0 bases and J shed 0 bases, with 12 bases lying between them. The CDR3 extends over 17 amino acids. CDR3 nucleotide sequence: TGTGCCAGCAGTTACTCGAACCCGGGACTAGCCAAAAACATTCAGTACTTC. Translated, it gives CASSYSNPGLAKNIQYF.

This clonotype was counted once. The rearrangement uses TRBV4-2 and TRBJ2-3; D is perhaps TRBD1 (7 bases). Trimming pared 6 bases from V and 2 bases from J, leaving 15 bases between. The CDR3 runs to 15 residues. The germline V gene has CDR1 LGHNA and CDR2 YNFKEQ. The CDR3 spells CASSEQGEDTDTQYF. The CDR3 DNA sequence: TGTGCCAGCAGTGAGCAGGGGGAGGACACAGATACGCAGTATTTT.

This clonotype has a handful of counts. V and J are TRBV6-5 and TRBJ2-7; TRBD1 aligns across 7 bases. Judging by the DNA end, TRBJ2-5 fits better; the J call may be wrong. Germline V lookup: CDR1 MNHEY, CDR2 SVGAGI. The CDR3 is 14 residues long. CDR3 coding DNA: TGTGCCAGCAGTTACTGGACAGGAAAGGAGACCCAGTACTTC. As protein: CASSYWTGKETQYF.

This clonotype has just a few counts. The V gene is TRBV20-1, the J gene TRBJ2-7; D is undetermined. Trimming removed 4 bases from V and 6 bases from J, with 10 bases in between. The CDR3 is 11 residues long. Germline V gene lookup returns CDR1 DFQATT and CDR2 SNEGSKA (reference sequence). The CDR3 bases are TGCAGTGCTACTGGTCCGGGCGAGCAGTACTTC. This gives the protein CSATGPGEQYF.

This clonotype appeared once. This chain connects TRBV5-6 to TRBJ2-1; 7 positions agree with TRBD1. Germline trimming cut 5 bases from V and 6 bases from J; bases unmatched to any gene: 5. The CDR3 has 13 residues. The germline gives CDR1 SGHDT, CDR2 YYEEEE. The CDR3: CASRRQGVNEQFF. In nucleotides, the CDR3 is TGTGCCAGCAGGCGACAGGGAGTCAATGAGCAGTTCTTC. The full variable domain, in which reference TRBV5-6 and TRBJ2-1 provide the parts outside the CDR3, is DAGVTQSPTHLIKTRGQQVTLRCSPKSGHDTVSWYQQALGQGPQFIFQYYEEEERQRGNFPDRFSGHQFPNYSSELNVNALLLGDSALYLCASRRQGVNEQFFGPGTRLTVL.

V gene TRBV5-6 combines with J gene TRBJ1-1, with 11 bases matching TRBD1. The CDR3 runs to 15 residues. Unmatched junction bases numbered 4, after V lost 0 bases and J lost 6 bases. Germline V CDR1 and CDR2: SGHDT, YYEEEE. The CDR3 DNA is TGTGCCAGCAGCTTGGTCCCGGGACAGGGGGCTGAAGCTTTCTTT. This codes for CASSLVPGQGAEAFF. The whole variable domain, filled in from reference TRBV5-6 and TRBJ1-1, reads DAGVTQSPTHLIKTRGQQVTLRCSPKSGHDTVSWYQQALGQGPQFIFQYYEEEERQRGNFPDRFSGHQFPNYSSELNVNALLLGDSALYLCASSLVPGQGAEAFFGQGTRLTVV.

This clonotype was seen only a few times. The chain carries TRBV28 and TRBJ2-4; 11 bases fit TRBD2. The V and J ends lost 5 bases and 8 bases, in that order; junction bases with no gene match: 11. From germline, CDR1 is MDHEN and CDR2 SYDVKM. CDR3 size: 16 residues. CDR3 amino acids: CASSRGLADPRDIQYF. DNA of the CDR3: TGTGCCAGCAGTCGGGGACTAGCGGATCCTCGAGACATTCAGTACTTC.